The 9 T cell receptor beta chains below were found in one sample sequenced in a study of cytomegalovirus exposure and HLA in healthy donors (TCRdb year 2017). Library preparation was by the immunoSEQ multiplex PCR assay. Not all clones reach the TCRdb copy of this immuneACCESS table, which keeps in-frame sequences only. Checked studies attribute under half of the gap to unresolved V genes and leave the rest unexplained. This sample has roughly 56,000 clones in its table, and around 94% of those were observed once. The ten most abundant clones make up approximately 2.1% of the sample. What was sequenced was PBMCs. Every receptor here comes from a young man in good health and CMV-seronegative.

This clone was found once. The J gene is TRBJ1-3, the V gene TRBV10-3; no clear D. From germline, CDR1 is ENHRY and CDR2 SYGVKD. This CDR3 contains 13 residues. V shed 6 bases and J shed 1 base, with 7 bases lying between them. The CDR3 bases are TGTGCCATCAGCGCGGAATCTGGAAACACCATATATTTT. It yields the protein CAISAESGNTIYF.

The chain has TRBV27 and TRBJ1-4; D is possibly TRBD1 (6 bases). V was trimmed by 6 bases and J by 0 bases, leaving 14 bases between them. The CDR3 is made up of 16 amino acids. Germline CDR1 MNHEY, CDR2 SMNVEV (reference sequence). DNA for the CDR3: TGTGCCAGCAGGGGAACAGGGTTTGCAACTAATGAAAAACTGTTTTTT. Encoded protein: CASRGTGFATNEKLFF. The full variable domain, rest sourced from reference TRBV27 and TRBJ1-4, is EAQVTQNPRYLITVTGKKLTVTCSQNMNHEYMSWYRQDPGLGLRQIYYSMNVEVTDKGDVPEGYKVSRKEKRNFPLILESPSPNQTSLYFCASRGTGFATNEKLFFGSGTQLSVL.

This chain links TRBV11-2 with TRBJ1-3; D unclear. The length of the CDR3 is 15 residues. From germline, CDR1 is SGHAT and CDR2 FQNNGV. Deletions cut 0 bases from V and 0 bases from J, with 6 bases between. The CDR3 nucleotides are TGTGCCAGCAGCTTAGAACAGAACTCTGGAAACACCATATATTTT. Translation: CASSLEQNSGNTIYF.

The rearrangement uses TRBV19 and TRBJ2-2; TRBD2 aligns across 7 bases. CDR1 and CDR2 from the germline V gene are LNHDA and SQIVND (reference sequence). The CDR3 sequence is 14 residues long. Trimming took 1 base from V and 6 from J; bases not matched to a gene: 2. For the CDR3, the DNA is TGTGCCAGTAGTATAGGAGCGGGGTCCGGGGAGCTGTTTTTT. Translated: CASSIGAGSGELFF.

This chain connects TRBV19 to TRBJ2-1, with 7 bases that match TRBD2. Germline V gene sequence: CDR1 LNHDA, CDR2 SQIVND (reference sequence). The trim removed 6 bases at V and 3 bases at J, leaving 8 bases unmatched. The CDR3 contains 15 residues. CDR3 in DNA: TGTGCCAGTAGGTTCGTGGGAGGGATCTACAATGAGCAGTTCTTC. Protein sequence: CASRFVGGIYNEQFF.

The sample holds a few counts of this clone. The chain's CDR3 is CASGLAQGEQYF. The DNA for the CDR3 is TGTGCCAGCGGACTGGCACAGGGAGAGCAGTACTTC. J is TRBJ2-7 and V is TRBV6-6; D perhaps matches TRBD1 (6 bases). Per germline, CDR1 MNHNY and CDR2 SVGAGI (reference sequence). Trimming removed 8 bases from V and 7 bases from J, with 15 bases in between. The CDR3 has 12 amino acids.

The genes are TRBV6-5 and TRBJ1-4, with D maybe TRBD1 (6 bases). The CDR3 has 13 amino acids. Germline V gives CDR1 MNHEY, CDR2 SVGAGI. The V end was cut by 5 bases, the J end by 13 bases, with 17 bases between. CDR3: CASSGGRGERLFF. The CDR3 region has the DNA TGTGCCAGCAGTGGGGGCCGGGGGGAGAGACTGTTTTTT.

The V and J genes are TRBV6-5 and TRBJ2-2; D is ambiguous. CDR1 is MNHEY and CDR2 is SVGAGI in the germline V gene. With 5 bases removed from V and 0 bases from J, the gap between germline ends came to 7 bases. This CDR3 contains 14 residues. Here the CDR3 reads CASSTGANTGELFF. CDR3 coding DNA: TGTGCCAGCAGTACCGGTGCGAACACCGGGGAGCTGTTTTTT.

This clone appeared once. This sequence joins TRBV4-1 and TRBJ2-1; 7 bases align to TRBD2. The CDR3 consists of 15 residues. In germline, CDR1 is MGHRA, CDR2 YSYEKL. V trimming: 3 bases; J trimming: 6 bases; junction bases outside the gene matches: 8. Here the CDR3 reads CASSQGGLVPNEQFF. In DNA, the CDR3 is TGCGCCAGCAGCCAGGGAGGACTAGTCCCCAATGAGCAGTTCTTC.